This T cell receptor beta chain was documented in a study of breast tumors, draining lymph nodes, adjacent tissues. Study observations and caveats: Tumor repertoires ranked between lymph nodes and nontumor tissue in diversity, with V and J gene preferences. Luminal-like breast cancer showed significantly higher tumor–nontumor repertoire similarity than basal-like. The lymph node origin of tumor T cells was framed as consistent with a hypothesis, not demonstrated.

A word on this clonotype: Its antigen is unidentified. A much larger clone is a single base away; this may be a read error.

TCRdb re-analysed the multiplex PCR reads in MiXCR, keeping a single row per CDR3 protein. This repertoire shows 200,000 to 250,000 distinct CDR3 sequences, 32% found once; its top ten account for 1.1% to 1.5%. Samples came from axillary lymph nodes draining the breast cancer. The sequence was collected from a female donor with breast cancer. Some clones in this sample may be carry-over from other donors' samples. Sequences were obtained from axillary lymph node tissue.

CDR3 in DNA: TGTGCCTGGGGTTCCGCGAATTCCTACAATGAGCAGTTCTTC. It encodes CAWGSANSYNEQFF. The gene calls are TRBV30 and TRBJ2-1, with no clear D. The V gene's germline CDR1 is GTSNPN and CDR2 SVGIG (reference sequence). With 5 bases removed from V and 1 base from J, the gap between germline ends came to 12 bases. This CDR3 spans 14 amino acids.